This T cell receptor (beta chain) is from a study of blood T cells in healthy people across ages. Overall study findings and caveats: When set beside aged donors, long-lived donors presented more naive CD4+ cells and higher diversity.

Turning to this clonotype: Its antigen is still unknown.

Next came a second PCR, run for roughly 6 to 11 cycles, which used a sample-barcoded 5' primer along with a J-beta primer mix. A single record per CDR3 protein comes from TCRdb applying MiXCR to the 5' RACE reads. The data show roughly 1,800,000 distinct CDR3 sequences, with 40% to 55% seen just once and approximately 2.1% held by the top ten. V lost 2 bases to trimming and J lost 2 bases, with 26 bases between them. The CDR3 runs 20 residues. Germline CDR1 reads KGHDR; CDR2 reads SFDVKD. This TCR derives from a woman between 35 and 50 years old in good health. Sequenced sample: blood. V and J are TRBV24-1 and TRBJ2-5; D not resolved. The DNA for the CDR3 is TGTGCCACCAGTGATTCTGATACGTCCCGCTCGCCAGCCGAACAAGAGACCCAGTACTTC. It yields the protein CATSDSDTSRSPAEQETQYF.